This T cell receptor beta chain was captured by sequencing in a study of shared clonotypes between healthy human individuals. The study's findings and limits: Incompleteness in sorted-subset sequencing, despite large depth, was shown by rarefaction.

Worth noting for this clone: Its antigen is as yet unknown.

Assay used: immunoSEQ multiplex PCR; TCRdb lists only in-frame clones, some missing. Of around 2.1 million clones in the sample, around 95% are singletons; the top ten hold 0.1% to 0.15%. The sample consisted of naive CD4+ T cells sorted from blood. As for subset: CD45RA+ positively selected. This sequence originates from a man between 18 and 35 years old in good health.

CDR3 loop: CASSHHSSRSEETQYF. CDR3 bases: TGTGCCAGCAGCCATCACTCCAGTAGGAGTGAGGAGACCCAGTACTTC. The gene calls are TRBV7-8 and TRBJ2-5; D remains unclear. V lost 5 bases to trimming and J lost 5 bases, with 21 bases between them. This CDR3 region has 16 residues. Germline-derived CDR1 and CDR2 are SGHVS and FQNEAQ.